This record looks at one T cell receptor (beta chain) sequence and its context. Compared with germline, one end of the junction differs, possibly owing to a read error. The data were taken from a study of tumor-infiltrating lymphocytes in primary liver carcinoma. Overall study: The study reported T1-T3 N0M0 tumors spanning 4.2 to 10 cm. Productive TCRbeta read yields ran from roughly 3.8 to 7.5 million per sample and were similar between tissues.

A constant-region primer served to make TCR beta cDNA from around 540 ng total RNA. Sequencing libraries for TCR beta derived from three nested multiplex PCR rounds that used slightly modified ARM-PCR. PCR rounds one and two used TRBV1-TRBV30 forward primers with a C-beta reverse primer for 10 cycles each. TCRdb re-called the multiplex PCR reads through MiXCR, storing one row per CDR3 protein. The profile covers over 100,000 distinct CDR3 sequences, with about two thirds appearing a single time and around 8.1% taken by the ten largest. CDR1 is MNHNS and CDR2 is SASEGT in the germline V gene. CDR3 length: 17 residues. For each extraction, RNA and DNA were obtained together from about 20-30 mg of unsorted bulk tissue.

V gene TRBV6-1 combines with J gene TRBJ1-1; D unclear. Sequencing was carried out using tumor-adjacent normal liver tissue. This clonotype was sampled from a woman in her fifties or sixties with primary liver carcinoma and hepatitis B virus infection. The DNA of the CDR3 is TGTGCCAGCACTCAGAGTCCCTGGACCTACATGAACACTGAAGTTTTCTTT. It specifies CASTQSPWTYMNTEVFF.